These 15 T cell receptor beta chains share one sample of origin, sequenced in a study of identical twins. TCRdb fed the 5' RACE reads into MiXCR, producing one record per CDR3 protein. The profile shows about 490,000 distinct CDR3 sequences, roughly 15% of them singletons. These data also formed part of another study, on yellow fever vaccine responses in identical twins.

The sample taken for sequencing was CD4+ T cells sorted from blood. These receptors came from a woman under 30 in good health.

The chain recombines TRBV6-1 with TRBJ1-2, with a weak D call TRBD1 (6 bases). The germline V gene encodes CDR1 MNHNS and CDR2 SASEGT. The CDR3 runs to 16 residues. Trimming pared 5 bases from V and 5 bases from J, leaving 21 bases between. The CDR3, as DNA: TGTGCCAGCAGTCTGGGACATTCTACTAAGGGGTATGGCTACACCTTC. Translating it yields CASSLGHSTKGYGYTF.

This clonotype was picked up a small number of times. The V and J genes are TRBV20-1 and TRBJ2-3; D is undetermined. V lost 0 bases and J lost 8, with 6 bases in between. CDR3 length: 11 residues. Germline V gene sequence: CDR1 DFQATT, CDR2 SNEGSKA (reference sequence). The CDR3 spells CSARDHGTQYF. CDR3 nucleotides: TGCAGTGCTAGAGACCACGGTACGCAGTATTTT.

The sample holds a few counts of this clonotype. The V and J genes are TRBV7-8 and TRBJ1-1; no clear D. CDR1 is SGHVS, CDR2 FQNEAQ, per germline. Trimming cost V 2 bases and J 12 bases, with 16 bases left between them. The length of the CDR3 is 13 residues. Here the CDR3 reads CASSLKRETMTFF. CDR3 sequence (DNA): TGTGCCAGCAGCTTAAAAAGGGAGACAATGACTTTCTTT.

This clonotype was picked up a small number of times. V and J are TRBV19 and TRBJ2-3; 8 nucleotides line up with TRBD2. V gave up 9 bases and J gave up 2 bases; unmatched junction bases: 7. CDR1 LNHDA and CDR2 SQIVND come from the germline V gene (reference sequence). This CDR3 contains 14 residues. CDR3 sequence reads: CASSSGGFTDTQYF. DNA of the CDR3: TGTGCCAGCTCAAGCGGGGGCTTCACAGATACGCAGTATTTT. The full variable domain, its missing parts supplied by reference TRBV19 and TRBJ2-3, is DGGITQSPKYLFRKEGQNVTLSCEQNLNHDAMYWYRQDPGQGLRLIYYSQIVNDFQKGDIAEGYSVSREKKESFPLTVTSAQKNPTAFYLCASSSGGFTDTQYFGPGTRLTVL.

This clonotype has a handful of counts. The V call is TRBV6-2 or TRBV6-3, the J call TRBJ2-7; D remains unclear. Germline V gives CDR1 MNHEY, CDR2 SVGEGT. The V gene lost 6 bases and the J gene lost 5 bases, with 17 bases spanning the gap. The CDR3 has 14 residues. The CDR3 nucleotides read TGTGCCAGCAGATGGAGTCAATTGGGCCACGAGCAGTACTTC. Translating it yields CASRWSQLGHEQYF.

This clonotype was observed a few times. The V and J genes are TRBV10-1 and TRBJ1-1; D may be TRBD1 (5 bases). CDR1 is WNHNN and CDR2 is SYGVQD in the germline V gene (reference sequence). CDR3 length equals 15 residues. Trimming left V 3 bases short and J 5 bases short, with 16 bases between. The chain's CDR3 is CASSDRGSAGTEAFF. The CDR3, as DNA: TGCGCCAGCAGTGACCGGGGGTCAGCCGGGACTGAAGCTTTCTTT.

This clonotype was detected only a few times. The chain employs TRBV5-4 and TRBJ1-3, with D perhaps TRBD1 (5 bases). This CDR3 is 14 amino acids long. V lost 3 bases, J lost 0 bases, and 7 bases lay in between. Looked up from germline, CDR1 is SGHNT and CDR2 is YYREEE (reference sequence). The DNA of the CDR3 is TGTGCCAGCAGCTCTCAGGGCTCTGGAAACACCATATATTTT. This encodes CASSSQGSGNTIYF.

The V gene is TRBV12-3 or TRBV12-4, the J gene TRBJ2-7, with D uncertain. Trimming took off 6 bases at V and 1 base at J, with 16 bases between the two ends. This CDR3 is 15 amino acids long. CDR3 nucleotides: TGTGCCAGCAGCCCGTCCGCGATCGGATCCTACGAGCAGTACTTC. It encodes CASSPSAIGSYEQYF.

The chain employs TRBV4-1 and TRBJ2-5, with TRBD2 identical over 9 bases. This CDR3 comprises 16 residues. CDR1 and CDR2 (germline): MGHRA, YSYEKL. V trimming: 1 base; J trimming: 4 bases; junction bases outside the gene matches: 7. CDR3 protein: CASSQGISGSGETQYF. The DNA of the CDR3 is TGCGCCAGCAGCCAAGGGATTAGCGGGAGTGGAGAGACCCAGTACTTC.

This clonotype showed up just a few times. This chain uses TRBV14 with TRBJ2-7; D not certain. This CDR3 region has 12 residues. Germline V gives CDR1 SGHDN, CDR2 FVKESK. With 0 bases removed from V and 12 bases from J, the gap between germline ends came to 12 bases. Written as DNA, the CDR3 is TGTGCCAGCAGCCAAGACCGCCTAGGGTTGTACTTC. Translation gives CASSQDRLGLYF.

The chain has TRBV5-5 and TRBJ2-1; perhaps TRBD2 as D (5 bases). Germline values: CDR1 SGHKS, CDR2 YYEKEE (reference sequence). Between the trimmed V and J ends, which lost 0 bases and 6 bases, there was a span of 16 bases. The CDR3 is made up of 16 amino acids. The CDR3, as DNA: TGTGCCAGCAGCTTGGCATTTCTCACTAGTGGCAATGAGCAGTTCTTC. Its translation: CASSLAFLTSGNEQFF.

V usage is TRBV9 and J usage is TRBJ2-3; 14 bases line up with TRBD2. The trim removed 3 bases at V and 5 bases at J, leaving 8 bases unmatched. CDR3 length: 17 amino acids. CDR1 SGDLS and CDR2 YYNGEE come from the germline V gene. The CDR3 DNA reads TGTGCCAGCAGCGAGGGACTAGCGGGAGATTGGGAAGATACGCAGTATTTT. This encodes CASSEGLAGDWEDTQYF.

The gene calls are TRBV5-5 and TRBJ2-2, with D uncertain. V lost 0 bases and J lost 3, with 9 bases in between. This CDR3 region has 15 residues. Germline V gives CDR1 SGHKS, CDR2 YYEKEE (reference sequence). This chain's CDR3 is CASSLVAGDTGELFF. CDR3 DNA: TGTGCCAGCAGCTTGGTCGCAGGAGACACCGGGGAGCTGTTTTTT.

The chain links TRBV6-5 to TRBJ2-1; 11 bases are shared with TRBD1. Germline CDR1 MNHEY, CDR2 SVGAGI. The CDR3 loop spans 15 amino acids. Germline trimming cut 5 bases from V and 9 bases from J; bases unmatched to any gene: 9. This chain's CDR3 is CASSIPGQGVIEQFF. In nucleotides, the CDR3 is TGTGCCAGCAGTATACCGGGACAGGGGGTGATTGAGCAGTTCTTC.

This clonotype was detected only a few times. The genes are TRBV5-1 and TRBJ2-3, with 10 bases fitting TRBD2. The CDR3 has 15 amino acids. The germline V gene encodes CDR1 SGHRS and CDR2 YFSETQ. The V segment lost 4 bases and the J segment 2 bases; nucleotides outside the gene matches: 4. CDR3 bases: TGCGCCAGCAGCAGGACTAGCGGCGTCACAGATACGCAGTATTTT. Residues: CASSRTSGVTDTQYF.